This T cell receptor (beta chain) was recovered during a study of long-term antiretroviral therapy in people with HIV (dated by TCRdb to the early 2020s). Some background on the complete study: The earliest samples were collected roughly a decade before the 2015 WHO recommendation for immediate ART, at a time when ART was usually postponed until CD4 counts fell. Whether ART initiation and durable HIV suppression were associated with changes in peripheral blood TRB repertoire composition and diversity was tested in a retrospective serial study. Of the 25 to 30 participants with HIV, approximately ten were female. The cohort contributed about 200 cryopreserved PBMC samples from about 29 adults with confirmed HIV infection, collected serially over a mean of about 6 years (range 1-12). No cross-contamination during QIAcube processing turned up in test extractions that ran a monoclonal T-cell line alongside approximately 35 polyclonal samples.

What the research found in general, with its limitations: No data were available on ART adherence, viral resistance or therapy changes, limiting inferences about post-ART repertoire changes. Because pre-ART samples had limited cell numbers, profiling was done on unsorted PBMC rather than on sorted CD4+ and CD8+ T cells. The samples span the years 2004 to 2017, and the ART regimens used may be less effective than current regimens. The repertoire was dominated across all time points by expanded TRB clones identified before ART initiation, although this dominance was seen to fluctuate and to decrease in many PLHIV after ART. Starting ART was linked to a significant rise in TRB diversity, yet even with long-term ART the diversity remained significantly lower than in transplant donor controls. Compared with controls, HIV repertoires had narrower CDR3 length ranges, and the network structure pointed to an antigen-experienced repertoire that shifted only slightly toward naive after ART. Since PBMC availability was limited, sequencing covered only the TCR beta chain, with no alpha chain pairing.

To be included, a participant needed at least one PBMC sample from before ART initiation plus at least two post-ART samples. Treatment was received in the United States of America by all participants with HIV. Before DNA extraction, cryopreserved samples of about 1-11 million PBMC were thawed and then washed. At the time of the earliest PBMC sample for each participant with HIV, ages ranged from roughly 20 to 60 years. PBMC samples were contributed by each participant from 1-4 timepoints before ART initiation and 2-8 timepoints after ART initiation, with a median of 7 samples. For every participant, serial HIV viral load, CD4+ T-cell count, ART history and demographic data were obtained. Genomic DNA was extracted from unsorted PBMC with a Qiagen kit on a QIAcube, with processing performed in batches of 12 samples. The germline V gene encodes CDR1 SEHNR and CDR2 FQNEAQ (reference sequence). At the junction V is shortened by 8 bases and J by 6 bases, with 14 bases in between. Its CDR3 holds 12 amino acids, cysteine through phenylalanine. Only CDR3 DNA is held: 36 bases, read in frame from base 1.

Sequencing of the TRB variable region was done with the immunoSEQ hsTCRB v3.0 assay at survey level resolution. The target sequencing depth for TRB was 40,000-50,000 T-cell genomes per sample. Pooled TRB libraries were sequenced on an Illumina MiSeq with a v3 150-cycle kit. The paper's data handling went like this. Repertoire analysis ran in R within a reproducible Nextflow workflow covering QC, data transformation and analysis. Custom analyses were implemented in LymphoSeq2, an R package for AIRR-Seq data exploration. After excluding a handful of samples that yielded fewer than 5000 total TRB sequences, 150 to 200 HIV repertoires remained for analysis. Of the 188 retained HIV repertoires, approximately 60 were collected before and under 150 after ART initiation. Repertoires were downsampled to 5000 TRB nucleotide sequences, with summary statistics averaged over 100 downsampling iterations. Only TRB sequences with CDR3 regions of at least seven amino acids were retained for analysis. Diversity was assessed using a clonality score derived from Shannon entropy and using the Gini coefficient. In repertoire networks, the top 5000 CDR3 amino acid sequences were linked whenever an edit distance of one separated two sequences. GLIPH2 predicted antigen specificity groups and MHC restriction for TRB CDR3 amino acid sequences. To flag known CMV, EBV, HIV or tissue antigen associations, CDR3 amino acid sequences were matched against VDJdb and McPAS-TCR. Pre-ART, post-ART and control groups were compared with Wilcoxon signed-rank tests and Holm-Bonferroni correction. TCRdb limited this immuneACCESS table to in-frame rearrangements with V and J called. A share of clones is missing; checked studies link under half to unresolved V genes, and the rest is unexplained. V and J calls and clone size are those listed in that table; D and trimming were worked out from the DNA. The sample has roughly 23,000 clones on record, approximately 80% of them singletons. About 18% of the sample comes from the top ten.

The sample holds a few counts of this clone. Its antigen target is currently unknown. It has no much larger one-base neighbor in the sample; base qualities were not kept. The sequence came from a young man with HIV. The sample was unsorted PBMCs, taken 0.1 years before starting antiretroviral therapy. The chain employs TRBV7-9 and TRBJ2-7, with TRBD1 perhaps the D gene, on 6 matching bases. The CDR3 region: CASLTGSAEQYF. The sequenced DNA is TGTGCCAGCCTAACAGGGTCAGCCGAGCAGTACTTC.